The 8 T cell receptor beta chains in this list originate from one sample, sequenced in a study of T-cell memory formation after mild COVID-19 (dated by TCRdb to the early 2020s). The library was generated by 5' RACE. Sequenced using an Illumina NovaSeq 6000. In TCRdb, the public reads were trimmed at Q25 with fastp and aligned with MiXCR, with productive beta chains retained. For every CDR3 protein sequence, its rows merge into one entry that carries the most common genes and DNA. Within this sample are approximately 240,000 distinct CDR3 sequences, with less than 20% of them counted one time only. Clones ranked in the top ten supply around 3.8% of the sample. The sequenced sample consisted of PBMCs or a T cell subset sorted from them (not recorded which). These receptors came from a man younger than 30 who had mild COVID-19 (a few samples of this study predate the infection). The sample titles of this study are shuffled in the database, so cell type and time point are left out; the donor was told from shared clones.

This clonotype was seen more than once but under ten times. This chain connects TRBV20-1 to TRBJ2-1; weak D call: TRBD1 (5 bases). In germline, CDR1 is DFQATT, CDR2 SNEGSKA (reference sequence). The length of the CDR3 is 14 residues. V lost 0 bases and J lost 10, with 16 bases in between. The CDR3 DNA reads TGCAGTGCTAGAGATAGGGCAGGGAAGGTGGAGCAGTTCTTC. This sequence encodes CSARDRAGKVEQFF.

The J gene is TRBJ1-1, the V gene TRBV29-1; D gene unclear. Germline CDR1 SQVTM, CDR2 ANQGSEA. V was shortened by 1 base and J by 3 bases, with 9 bases between the two germline ends. The CDR3 runs 13 residues. The CDR3 region is CSVEGSSHTEAFF. Here the CDR3 DNA reads TGCAGCGTTGAAGGATCAAGTCACACTGAAGCTTTCTTT. Full variable domain (outside the CDR3, taken from reference TRBV29-1 and TRBJ1-1): SAVISQKPSRDICQRGTSLTIQCQVDSQVTMMFWYRQQPGQSLTLIATANQGSEATYESGFVIDKFPISRPNLTFSTLTVSNMSPEDSSIYLCSVEGSSHTEAFFGQGTRLTVV.

This clonotype was observed a handful of times. The genes are TRBV6-5 and TRBJ1-2; D remains ambiguous. Trimming removed 2 bases from V and 4 bases from J, with 14 bases in between. This CDR3 has 15 residues. Germline CDR1 and CDR2: MNHEY and SVGAGI. Written as DNA, the CDR3 is TGTGCCAGCAGTTACCTGCCAGATTCTTTCTATGGCTACACCTTC. Its translation: CASSYLPDSFYGYTF.

The V and J genes are TRBV5-4 and TRBJ1-3; maybe TRBD1 (6 bases). CDR1 and CDR2 from the germline V gene are SGHNT and YYREEE (reference sequence). This CDR3 comprises 15 residues. Trimming stripped 4 bases from V and 7 bases from J, with 18 bases between. CDR3 DNA sequence: TGTGCCAGCAGCCTACAGGGAAGGGGTCAGAACACCATATATTTT. Translation: CASSLQGRGQNTIYF.

The gene calls are TRBV6-6 and TRBJ1-5; D is undetermined. CDR1 and CDR2 (germline): MNHNY, SVGAGI (reference sequence). V was cut by 6 bases and J by 9 bases, with 12 bases left in between. This CDR3 has 12 amino acids. The CDR3 DNA reads as TGTGCCAGCAGATACAAGACGGGGCCCCAGCATTTT. Translation gives CASRYKTGPQHF.

This chain joins TRBV25-1 and TRBJ2-5, with D tentatively TRBD2 (7 bases). The CDR3 contains 12 residues. The germline gives CDR1 MGHDK, CDR2 SYGVNS. V lost 8 bases and J lost 4, with 11 bases in between. CDR3 DNA: TGTGCCAGCCTAGGGGGGGGAGAGACCCAGTACTTC. It specifies CASLGGGETQYF. Together with reference TRBV25-1 and TRBJ2-5, the CDR3 gives the full variable domain: EADIYQTPRYLVIGTGKKITLECSQTMGHDKMYWYQQDPGMELHLIHYSYGVNSTEKGDLSSESTVSRIRTEHFPLTLESARPSHTSQYLCASLGGGETQYFGPGTRLLVL.

The V and J genes are TRBV6-1 and TRBJ1-1; D uncertain. Between the trimmed V and J ends, which lost 8 bases and 6 bases, there was a span of 10 bases. CDR3 length: 11 residues. The V gene's germline CDR1 is MNHNS and CDR2 SASEGT. CDR3: CASGTQSEAFF. In nucleotides, the CDR3 is TGTGCCAGCGGAACGCAATCTGAAGCTTTCTTT.

The J gene is TRBJ2-7, the V gene TRBV18, with 11 bases aligning to TRBD2. Germline CDR1 is KGHSH and CDR2 is LQKENI. The junction had 3 bases not matched to a gene; V was cut back by 2 bases and J by 3 bases. This CDR3 spans 15 amino acids. The DNA for the CDR3 is TGTGCCAGCTCACCAACTAGCGGGGGAATCTACGAGCAGTACGTC. Translation: CASSPTSGGIYEQYV.